Listed below are T cell receptor beta chains from one sample, sequenced in a study of CD4 T cells in relation to SARS-CoV-2 and coronaviruses. The antigens for these receptors are not known. The repertoire was sequenced with immunoSEQ multiplex PCR; TCRdb's copy has only in-frame clones and lacks some. The top ten hold 5.5% to 8.5% of the sample, which has about 35,000 clones, about four fifths seen once. What was sequenced was naive CD4+ T cells from PBMCs, cultured in vitro. These receptor sequences come from an adult with COVID-19. Both conserved end residues are part of each CDR3. D genes are given only for firm matches. Clone size is not always given. Where it is, it says once, few, many or a class for expanded clones.

size: .
J: TRBJ1-1
V: TRBV5-1
D: TRBD1
DNA: TGCGCCAGCAGCTTGGTACAGGGGGCGCCCAGCCCTGAAGCTTTCTTT
CDR3: CASSLVQGAPSPEAFF

size: .
J: TRBJ2-1
V: TRBV4-1
D: TRBD2
DNA: TGCGCCAGCAGGCCGAGAGCGGGAATCGACAATGAGCAGTTCTTC
CDR3: CASRPRAGIDNEQFF

size: .
J: TRBJ2-1
V: TRBV18
D: TRBD1
DNA: TGTGCCAGCTCACCGATTAGGGGGCTGATGGATGAGCAGTTCTTC
CDR3: CASSPIRGLMDEQFF

size: .
J: TRBJ2-5
V: TRBV7-9
D: .
DNA: TGTGCCAGCAGCCGATGGGATGGACCCGGGGAGACCCAGTACTTC
CDR3: CASSRWDGPGETQYF

size: .
J: TRBJ2-7
V: TRBV7-2
D: TRBD1
DNA: TGTGCCAGCAGCTTAGTCCCGGGACAGGGGGCCTACGAGCAGTACTTC
CDR3: CASSLVPGQGAYEQYF

size: .
J: TRBJ2-1
V: TRBV5-4
D: .
DNA: TGTGCCAGCAGCTTGGGCCCCCTAGCGCCGGGGGCCTACAATGAGCAGTTCTTC
CDR3: CASSLGPLAPGAYNEQFF

size: .
J: TRBJ2-1
V: TRBV12-5
D: TRBD1
DNA: TGTGCTAGTGGTTTGGCAAGACAGGGGTCGCAGTTCTTC
CDR3: CASGLARQGSQFF

size: .
J: TRBJ2-7
V: TRBV9
D: TRBD2
DNA: TGTGCCAGCAGCGTAGAAGGTACGGGAGGTTACGAGCAGTACTTC
CDR3: CASSVEGTGGYEQYF

size: .
J: TRBJ2-1
V: TRBV10-1
D: TRBD2
DNA: TGCGCCAGCAGCGTCGGACTAGCGGGGGAGGAGTCGTATGAGCAGTTCTTC
CDR3: CASSVGLAGEESYEQFF

size: .
J: TRBJ2-1
V: TRBV5-1
D: TRBD2
DNA: TGCGCCAGCAGCTTGGTCATCTGGCGGGAGGTTAATGAGCAGTTCTTC
CDR3: CASSLVIWREVNEQFF

size: .
J: TRBJ1-4
V: TRBV4-1
D: .
DNA: TGCGCCAGCAGCCAAGATCAGTCCCCCGTACTCGGGGAAAATGAAAAACTGTTTTTT
CDR3: CASSQDQSPVLGENEKLFF

size: .
J: TRBJ2-7
V: TRBV9
D: .
DNA: TGTGCCAGCAGCGTAGATGGTACATCCTACGAGCAGTACTTC
CDR3: CASSVDGTSYEQYF

size: .
J: TRBJ1-2
V: TRBV7-9
D: TRBD1
DNA: TGTGCCAGCAGCCCTTTTTCCGGGACAGGGGTCTATGGCTACACCTTC
CDR3: CASSPFSGTGVYGYTF

size: once
J: TRBJ1-4
V: TRBV9
D: .
DNA: TGTGCCAGCAGCGGGGTGTGGGATAATGAAAAACTGTTTTTT
CDR3: CASSGVWDNEKLFF

size: .
J: TRBJ2-5
V: TRBV30
D: .
DNA: TGTGCCTGGAGGGTGAACAGGGAGACCCAGTACTTC
CDR3: CAWRVNRETQYF

size: .
J: TRBJ2-7
V: TRBV5-1
D: .
DNA: TGCGCCAGCAGCCGGAGCGGCTCCTACGAGCAGTACTTC
CDR3: CASSRSGSYEQYF

size: .
J: TRBJ2-1
V: TRBV7-9
D: TRBD2
DNA: TGTGCCAGCAGCTTAGCTTGGGGGGGATACAATGAGCAGTTCTTC
CDR3: CASSLAWGGYNEQFF

size: .
J: TRBJ2-3
V: TRBV6-1
D: .
DNA: TGTGCCAGCAGTGATCCCAGGTATAGCACAGATACGCAGTATTTT
CDR3: CASSDPRYSTDTQYF

size: .
J: TRBJ1-5
V: TRBV30
D: .
DNA: TGTGCCTGGAGCCACAATAGCAATCAGCCCCAGCATTTT
CDR3: CAWSHNSNQPQHF

size: .
J: TRBJ2-5
V: TRBV5-1
D: TRBD2
DNA: TGCGCCAGCAGGGGCTCGGGAGGCCAAGAGACCCAGTACTTC
CDR3: CASRGSGGQETQYF

size: once
J: TRBJ2-1
V: TRBV28
D: .
DNA: TGTGCCAGCAGCCCTCCCCGGTGGGGCACCGACAATGAGCAGTTCTTC
CDR3: CASSPPRWGTDNEQFF

size: .
J: TRBJ2-7
V: TRBV2
D: .
DNA: TGTGCCAGCACCGGAGCCTACGAGCAGTACTTC
CDR3: CASTGAYEQYF

size: few
J: TRBJ1-3
V: TRBV10-3
D: .
DNA: TGTGCCATCAGTTCGAGCGATTACTCTGGAAACACCATATATTTT
CDR3: CAISSSDYSGNTIYF

size: .
J: TRBJ2-7
V: TRBV19
D: TRBD2
DNA: TGTGCCAGTAGTATGGGTAGCGGGAGTTACGAGCAGTACTTC
CDR3: CASSMGSGSYEQYF

size: .
J: TRBJ2-3
V: TRBV5-4
D: TRBD2
DNA: TGTGCCAGCAGCTTGGGATTTGGGGGAGGGGCAGATACGCAGTATTTT
CDR3: CASSLGFGGGADTQYF

size: .
J: TRBJ2-7
V: TRBV18
D: .
DNA: TGTGCCAGCTCACCGCTCGAGGTTGGCGAGCAGTACTTC
CDR3: CASSPLEVGEQYF

size: .
J: TRBJ2-3
V: TRBV15
D: .
DNA: TGTGCCACCAGCAGAGCGGGAGTCTCACGAGGTACGCAGTATTTT
CDR3: CATSRAGVSRGTQYF

size: once
J: TRBJ1-1
V: TRBV18
D: TRBD1
DNA: TGTGCCAGCTCACCAGGACAGGGGTTCCGTTTCACTGAAGCTTTCTTT
CDR3: CASSPGQGFRFTEAFF

size: .
J: TRBJ2-3
V: TRBV18
D: .
DNA: TGTGCCAGCTCACCAAGCGACAGCAGGGCAGATACGCAGTATTTT
CDR3: CASSPSDSRADTQYF

size: .
J: TRBJ1-2
V: TRBV5-1
D: .
DNA: TGCGCCAGCAGCTTGTCTAACTATGGCTACACCTTC
CDR3: CASSLSNYGYTF

size: .
J: TRBJ2-7
V: TRBV2
D: TRBD1
DNA: TGTGCCAGCAGGGCGGGACAGGGGAACGAGCAGTACTTC
CDR3: CASRAGQGNEQYF

size: .
J: TRBJ2-2
V: TRBV6-5
D: TRBD2
DNA: TGTGCCAGCAGTTTGGGACTAGCGGGAGGTGGCGGGGAGCTGTTTTTT
CDR3: CASSLGLAGGGGELFF

size: .
J: TRBJ1-2
V: TRBV5-4
D: .
DNA: TGTGCCAGCAGCACCGATAACTATGGCTACACCTTC
CDR3: CASSTDNYGYTF

size: .
J: TRBJ2-2
V: TRBV6-4
D: TRBD2
DNA: TGTGCCAGCAGTGATTCCCTCTTGTCTGGGCGGGAGCACACCGGGGAGCTGTTTTTT
CDR3: CASSDSLLSGREHTGELFF

size: few
J: TRBJ1-2
V: TRBV7-9
D: TRBD1
DNA: TGTGCCAGCAGCTTAGGTGGACCCTCAGGGGGAGGCTACACCTTC
CDR3: CASSLGGPSGGGYTF

size: .
J: TRBJ2-4
V: TRBV5-5
D: TRBD1
DNA: TGTGCCAGCAGCTTGGGGACAGGGGATCCCGCACAATTC
CDR3: CASSLGTGDPAQF

size: once
J: TRBJ1-5
V: TRBV28
D: .
DNA: TGTGCCAGCAGCCGGGGTACACAGCCCCAGCATTTT
CDR3: CASSRGTQPQHF

size: once
J: TRBJ2-1
V: TRBV5-1
D: .
DNA: TGCGCCAGCAGCTTCACACAGGGATCCAATGAGCAGTTCTTC
CDR3: CASSFTQGSNEQFF

size: .
J: TRBJ1-2
V: TRBV2
D: .
DNA: TGTGCCAGCAGCCAACTACGTCGAGGGGATGGCTACACCTTC
CDR3: CASSQLRRGDGYTF

size: .
J: TRBJ1-5
V: TRBV7-9
D: .
DNA: TGTGCCAGCAGCTTATGGGCCCGGACACTTAATCAGCCCCAGCATTTT
CDR3: CASSLWARTLNQPQHF

size: .
J: TRBJ2-6
V: TRBV5-1
D: .
DNA: TGCGCCAGCAGCCGAGACGACAGCTCTGGGGCCAACGTCCTGACTTTC
CDR3: CASSRDDSSGANVLTF

size: .
J: TRBJ2-3
V: TRBV27
D: TRBD2
DNA: TGTGCCAGCAGTTCCGGACTAGCGGTATCGACGCAGTATTTT
CDR3: CASSSGLAVSTQYF

size: .
J: TRBJ2-7
V: TRBV4-2
D: TRBD2
DNA: TGTGCCAGCAGCAAAGCGGGAGGCCAATCCTACGAGCAGTACTTC
CDR3: CASSKAGGQSYEQYF

size: .
J: TRBJ2-1
V: TRBV18
D: .
DNA: TGTGCCAGCTCACCGGACCCACCGGGCTACAATGAGCAGTTCTTC
CDR3: CASSPDPPGYNEQFF

size: .
J: TRBJ2-7
V: TRBV5-4
D: .
DNA: TGTGCCAGCAGCCTACTCCCGGGACACGCCTACGAGCAGTACTTC
CDR3: CASSLLPGHAYEQYF

size: once
J: TRBJ1-6
V: TRBV6-5
D: .
DNA: TGTGCCTCTCACGGACCGTTTACAAATTCACCCCTCCACTTT
CDR3: CASHGPFTNSPLHF

size: once
J: TRBJ2-2
V: TRBV6-5
D: TRBD1
DNA: TGTGCCAGCACGAGGCACAGGGGAAACACCGGGGAGCTGTTTTTT
CDR3: CASTRHRGNTGELFF

size: .
J: TRBJ2-5
V: TRBV5-6
D: .
DNA: TGTGCCAGCAGCTTGTGGGCAAAGCTAATGGAGACCCAGTACTTC
CDR3: CASSLWAKLMETQYF

size: few
J: TRBJ1-5
V: TRBV2
D: TRBD1
DNA: TGTGCCAGCGACAAGGGGGCTAGCAATCAGCCCCAGCATTTT
CDR3: CASDKGASNQPQHF

size: .
J: TRBJ2-5
V: TRBV4-2
D: TRBD2
DNA: TGTGCCAGCAGCCAAGAACTCGGGAGGATCCGAAACTTC
CDR3: CASSQELGRIRNF

size: .
J: TRBJ2-3
V: TRBV28
D: .
DNA: TGTGCCAGCAGGGATCATTCAGGGGGCACAGATACGCAGTATTTT
CDR3: CASRDHSGGTDTQYF

size: .
J: TRBJ2-1
V: TRBV7-8
D: TRBD2
DNA: TGTGCCAGCAGCCATACTAGCGGGAGGTACAATGAGCAGTTCTTC
CDR3: CASSHTSGRYNEQFF